The source of this T cell receptor (beta chain) is a study of CD8 T cells in ankylosing spondylitis. Findings and limits, study-wide: Blood from ankylosing spondylitis patients appeared to carry a characteristic roughly 8-variant TCR beta motif.

About this clonotype itself: No antigen is known for it.

After removal of 4 bases from V and 0 bases from J, the junction contained 5 bases not matched to a gene. The germline CDR1 and CDR2 sequences are SGHTA and FQGNSA. This CDR3 is 15 amino acids long. MiXCR, run by TCRdb on the 5' RACE reads, gives a single entry per CDR3 protein. Of under 850,000 distinct CDR3 sequences detected, 19% appear once; the ten largest clones hold around 19%. This clonotype originated in a male donor with ankylosing spondylitis. Sequencing was done on a sample of blood, either unsorted or a sorted T cell fraction (not recorded which). V is TRBV7-2 and J is TRBJ2-5; 7 nucleotides line up with TRBD2. CDR3 DNA sequence: TGTGCCAGCAGCTCCCCTCGGGGGGACCAAGAGACCCAGTACTTC. Translating gives CASSSPRGDQETQYF.